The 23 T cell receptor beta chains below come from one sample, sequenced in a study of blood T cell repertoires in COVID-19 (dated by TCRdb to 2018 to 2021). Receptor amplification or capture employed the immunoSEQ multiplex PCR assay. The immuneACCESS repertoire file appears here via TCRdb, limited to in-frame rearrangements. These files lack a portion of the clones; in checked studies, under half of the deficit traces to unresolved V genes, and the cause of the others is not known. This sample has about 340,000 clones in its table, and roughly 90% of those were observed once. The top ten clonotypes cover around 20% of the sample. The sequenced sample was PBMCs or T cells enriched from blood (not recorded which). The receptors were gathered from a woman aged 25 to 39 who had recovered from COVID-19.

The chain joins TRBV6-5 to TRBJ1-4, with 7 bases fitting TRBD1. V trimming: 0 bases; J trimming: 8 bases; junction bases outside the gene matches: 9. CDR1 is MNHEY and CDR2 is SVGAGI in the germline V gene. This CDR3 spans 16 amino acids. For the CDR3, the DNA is TGTGCCAGCAGTTACTCCCCGCCGGACAGGACGGAAAAACTGTTTTTT. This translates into CASSYSPPDRTEKLFF.

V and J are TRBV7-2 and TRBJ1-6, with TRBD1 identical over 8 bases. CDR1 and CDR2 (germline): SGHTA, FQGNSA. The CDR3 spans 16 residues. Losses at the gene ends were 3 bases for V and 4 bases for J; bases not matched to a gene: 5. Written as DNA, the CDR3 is TGTGCCAGCAGCTTGGAGGACAGGGCATATAATTCACCCCTCCACTTT. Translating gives CASSLEDRAYNSPLHF.

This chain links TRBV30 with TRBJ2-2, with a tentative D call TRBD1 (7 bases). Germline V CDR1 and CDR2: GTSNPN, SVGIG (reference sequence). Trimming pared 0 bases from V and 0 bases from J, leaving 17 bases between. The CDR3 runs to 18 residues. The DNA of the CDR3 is TGTGCCTGGAGTGTAATGAGACAGGGAGGATCGAACACCGGGGAGCTGTTTTTT. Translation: CAWSVMRQGGSNTGELFF.

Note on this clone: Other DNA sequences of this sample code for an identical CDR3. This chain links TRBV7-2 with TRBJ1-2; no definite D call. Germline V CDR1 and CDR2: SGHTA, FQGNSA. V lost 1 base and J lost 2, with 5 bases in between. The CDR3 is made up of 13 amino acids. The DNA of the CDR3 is TGTGCCAGCAGCTTAGTCCTAAACTATGGCTACACCTTC. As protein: CASSLVLNYGYTF.

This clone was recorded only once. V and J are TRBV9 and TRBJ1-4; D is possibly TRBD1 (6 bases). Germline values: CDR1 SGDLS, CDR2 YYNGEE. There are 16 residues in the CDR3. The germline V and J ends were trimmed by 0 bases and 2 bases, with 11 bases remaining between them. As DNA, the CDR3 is TGTGCCAGCAGCGTAGAAGGAAGGGGGACTAATGAAAAACTGTTTTTT. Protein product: CASSVEGRGTNEKLFF.

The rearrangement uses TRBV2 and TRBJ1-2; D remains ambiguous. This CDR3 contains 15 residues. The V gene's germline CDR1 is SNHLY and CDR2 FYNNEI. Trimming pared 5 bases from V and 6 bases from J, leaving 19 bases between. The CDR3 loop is CASSRSQPGLHGYTF. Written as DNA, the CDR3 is TGTGCCAGCAGTCGATCACAACCAGGTCTGCATGGCTACACCTTC.

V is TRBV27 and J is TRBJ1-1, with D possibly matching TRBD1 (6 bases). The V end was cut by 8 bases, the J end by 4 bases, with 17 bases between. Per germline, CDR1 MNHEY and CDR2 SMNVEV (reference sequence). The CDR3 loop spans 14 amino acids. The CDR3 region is CASSLKSRGTEAFF. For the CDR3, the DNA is TGTGCCAGCTCTCTAAAGTCCAGGGGCACTGAAGCTTTCTTT.

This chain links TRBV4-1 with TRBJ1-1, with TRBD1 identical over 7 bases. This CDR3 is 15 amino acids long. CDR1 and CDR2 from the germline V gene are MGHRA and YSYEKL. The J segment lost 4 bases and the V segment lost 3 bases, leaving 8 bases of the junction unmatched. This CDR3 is CASSQFQGGGTEAFF. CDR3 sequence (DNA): TGCGCCAGCAGCCAGTTTCAGGGGGGAGGCACTGAAGCTTTCTTT.

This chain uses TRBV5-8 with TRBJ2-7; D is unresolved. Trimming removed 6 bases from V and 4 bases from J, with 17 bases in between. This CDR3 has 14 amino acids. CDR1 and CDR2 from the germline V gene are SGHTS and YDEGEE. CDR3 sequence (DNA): TGTGCCAGCATAGCCCCCACCACTGAGTACGAGCAGTACTTC. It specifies CASIAPTTEYEQYF.

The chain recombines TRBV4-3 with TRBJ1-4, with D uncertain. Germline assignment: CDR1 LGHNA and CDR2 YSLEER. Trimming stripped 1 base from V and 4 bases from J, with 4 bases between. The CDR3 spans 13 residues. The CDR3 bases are TGCGCCAGCAGCCAAGTACTTAATGAAAAACTGTTTTTT. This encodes CASSQVLNEKLFF.

Here the CDR3 DNA reads TGTGCCAGCAGCAAACAGCTAAATCAGCCCCAGCATTTT. Translation gives CASSKQLNQPQHF. The J gene is TRBJ1-5, the V gene TRBV3-1 (or the pseudogene TRBV3-2); D gene unclear. CDR1 and CDR2 from the germline V gene are LGHDT and YNNKEL (reference sequence). V was shortened by 5 bases and J by 4 bases, with 9 bases between the two germline ends. This CDR3 contains 13 residues.

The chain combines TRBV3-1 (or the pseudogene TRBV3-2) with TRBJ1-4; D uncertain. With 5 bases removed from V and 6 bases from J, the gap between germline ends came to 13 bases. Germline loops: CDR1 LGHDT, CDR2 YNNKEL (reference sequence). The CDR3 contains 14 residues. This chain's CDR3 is CASSSPGHYEKLFF. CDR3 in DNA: TGTGCCAGCAGCTCCCCGGGTCATTATGAAAAACTGTTTTTT.

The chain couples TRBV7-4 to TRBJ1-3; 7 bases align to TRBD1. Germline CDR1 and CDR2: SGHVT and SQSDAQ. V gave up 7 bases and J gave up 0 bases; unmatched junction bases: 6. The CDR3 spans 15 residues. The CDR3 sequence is CASNRDSISGNTIYF. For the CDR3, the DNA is TGTGCCAGCAACCGGGACAGCATCTCTGGAAACACCATATATTTT. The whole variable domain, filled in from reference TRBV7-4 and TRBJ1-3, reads GAGVSQSPRYKVAKRGRDVALRCDSISGHVTLYWYRQTLGQGSEVLTYSQSDAQRDKSGRPSGRFSAERPERSVSTLKIQRTEQGDSAVYLCASNRDSISGNTIYFGEGSWLTVV.

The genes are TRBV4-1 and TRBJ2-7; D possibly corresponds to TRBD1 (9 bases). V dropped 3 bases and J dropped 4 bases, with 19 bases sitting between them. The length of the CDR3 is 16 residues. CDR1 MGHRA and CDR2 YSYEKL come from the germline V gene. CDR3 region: CASSQFSGTGRYEQYF. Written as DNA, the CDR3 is TGCGCCAGCAGCCAGTTTAGCGGGACAGGGCGTTACGAGCAGTACTTC.

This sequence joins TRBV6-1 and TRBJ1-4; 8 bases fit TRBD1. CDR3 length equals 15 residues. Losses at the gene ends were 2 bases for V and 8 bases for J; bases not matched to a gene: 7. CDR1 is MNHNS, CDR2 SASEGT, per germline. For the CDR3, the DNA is TGTGCCAGCAGTGAATCACCAGGGGGCCAGGAAAAACTGTTTTTT. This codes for CASSESPGGQEKLFF.

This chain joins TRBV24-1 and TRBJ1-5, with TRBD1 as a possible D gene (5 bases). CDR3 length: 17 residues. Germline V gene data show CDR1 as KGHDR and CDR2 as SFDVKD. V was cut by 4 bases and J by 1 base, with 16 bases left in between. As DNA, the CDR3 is TGTGCCACCAGTGACTCGAAAGGGACTTGGAGCAATCAGCCCCAGCATTTT. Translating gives CATSDSKGTWSNQPQHF.

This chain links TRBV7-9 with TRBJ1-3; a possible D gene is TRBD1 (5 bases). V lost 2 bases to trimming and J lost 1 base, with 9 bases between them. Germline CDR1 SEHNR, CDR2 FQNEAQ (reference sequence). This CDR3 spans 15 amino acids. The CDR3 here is CASSLSRASGNTIYF. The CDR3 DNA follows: TGTGCCAGCAGCTTAAGCAGGGCGTCTGGAAACACCATATATTTT.

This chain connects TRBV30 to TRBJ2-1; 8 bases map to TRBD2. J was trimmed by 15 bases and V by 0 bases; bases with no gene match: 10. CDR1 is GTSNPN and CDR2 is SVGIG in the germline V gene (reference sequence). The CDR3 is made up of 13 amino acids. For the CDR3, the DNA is TGTGCCTGGAGTGTGGGTGGCGGGGGGTCCAGGTTCTTC. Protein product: CAWSVGGGGSRFF.

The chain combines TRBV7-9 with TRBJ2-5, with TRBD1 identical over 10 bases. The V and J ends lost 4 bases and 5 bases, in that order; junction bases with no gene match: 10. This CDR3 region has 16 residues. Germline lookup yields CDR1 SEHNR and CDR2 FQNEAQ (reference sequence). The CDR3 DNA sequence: TGTGCCAGCAGCTACCGGGGACAGGGGAGGTCGGAGACCCAGTACTTC. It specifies CASSYRGQGRSETQYF. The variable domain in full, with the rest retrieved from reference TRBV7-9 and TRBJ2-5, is DTGVSQNPRHKITKRGQNVTFRCDPISEHNRLYWYRQTLGQGPEFLTYFQNEAQLEKSRLLSDRFSAERPKGSFSTLEIQRTEQGDSAMYLCASSYRGQGRSETQYFGPGTRLLVL.

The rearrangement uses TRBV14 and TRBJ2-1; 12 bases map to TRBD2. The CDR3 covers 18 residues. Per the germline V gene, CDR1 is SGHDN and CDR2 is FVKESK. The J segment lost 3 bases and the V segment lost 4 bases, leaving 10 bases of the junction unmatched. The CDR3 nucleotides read TGTGCCAGCAGCCCGAACCCTAGGACTAGCGGGGACTACAATGAGCAGTTCTTC. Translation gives CASSPNPRTSGDYNEQFF.

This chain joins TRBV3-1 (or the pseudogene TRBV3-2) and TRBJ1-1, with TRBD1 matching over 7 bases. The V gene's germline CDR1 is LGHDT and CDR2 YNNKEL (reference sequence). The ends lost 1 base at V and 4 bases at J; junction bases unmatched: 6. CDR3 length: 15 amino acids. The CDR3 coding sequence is TGTGCCAGCAGCCAAGGAACAGGGGCGCGCACTGAAGCTTTCTTT. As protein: CASSQGTGARTEAFF.

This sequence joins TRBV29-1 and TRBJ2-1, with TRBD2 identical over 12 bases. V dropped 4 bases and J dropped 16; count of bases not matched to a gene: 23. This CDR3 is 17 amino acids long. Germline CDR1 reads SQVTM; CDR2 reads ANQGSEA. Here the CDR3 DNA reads TGCAGCGTTGGACTAGCGGGAGTTAAGCTCTCGCCTTCTCGGCGTTTCTTC. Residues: CSVGLAGVKLSPSRRFF.

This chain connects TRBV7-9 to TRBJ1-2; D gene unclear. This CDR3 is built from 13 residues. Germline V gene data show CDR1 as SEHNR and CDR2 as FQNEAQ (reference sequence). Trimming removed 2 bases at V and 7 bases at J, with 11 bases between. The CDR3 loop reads CASSLLREGGYTF. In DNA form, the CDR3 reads TGTGCCAGCAGCTTATTGAGGGAAGGTGGCTACACCTTC.